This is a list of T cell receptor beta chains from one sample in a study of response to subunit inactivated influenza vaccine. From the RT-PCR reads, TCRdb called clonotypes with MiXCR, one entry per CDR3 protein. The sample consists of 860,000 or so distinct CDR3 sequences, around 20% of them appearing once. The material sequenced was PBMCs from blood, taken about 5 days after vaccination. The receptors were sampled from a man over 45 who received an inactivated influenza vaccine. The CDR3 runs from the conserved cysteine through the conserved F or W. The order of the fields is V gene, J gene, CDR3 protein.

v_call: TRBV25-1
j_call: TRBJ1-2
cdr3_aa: CASSEFGGVYGYTF

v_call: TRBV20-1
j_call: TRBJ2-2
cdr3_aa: CSAPIGLAGSIQPVGELFF

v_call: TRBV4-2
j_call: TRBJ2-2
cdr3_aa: CASSQDHPTLGELFF

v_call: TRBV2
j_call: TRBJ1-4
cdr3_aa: CASSGAGEKLFF

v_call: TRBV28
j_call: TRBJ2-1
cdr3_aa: CASSTLAPDRYNEQFF

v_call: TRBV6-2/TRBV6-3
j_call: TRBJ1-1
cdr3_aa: CGLPEAFF

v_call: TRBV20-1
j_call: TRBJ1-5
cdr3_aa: CSARGYSNQPQHF

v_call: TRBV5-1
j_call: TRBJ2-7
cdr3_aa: CASSPRTGGSYEQYF

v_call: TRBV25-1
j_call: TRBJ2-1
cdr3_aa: CASSESSGQFF

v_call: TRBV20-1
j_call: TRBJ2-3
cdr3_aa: CSAGGRRGNKDTQYF

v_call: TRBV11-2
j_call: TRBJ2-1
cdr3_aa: CASSSVTDYNEQFF

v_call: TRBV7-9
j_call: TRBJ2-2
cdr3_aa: CASSLGALIEGYRELFF

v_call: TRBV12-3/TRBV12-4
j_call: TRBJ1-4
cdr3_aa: CASSDFSGSTNEKLFF

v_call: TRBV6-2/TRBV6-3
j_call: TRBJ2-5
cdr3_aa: CASSYGGRAETQYF

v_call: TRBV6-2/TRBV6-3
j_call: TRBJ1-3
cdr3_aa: CASRTGGSGNTIYF

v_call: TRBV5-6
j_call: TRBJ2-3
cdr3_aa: CASSFWAGGSDTQYF

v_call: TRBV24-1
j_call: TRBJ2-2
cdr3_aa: CATSYTRAGGHGELFF

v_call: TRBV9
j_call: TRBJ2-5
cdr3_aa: CASGAAFQGETQYF

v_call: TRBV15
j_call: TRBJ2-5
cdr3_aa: CATSKDKTGETQYF

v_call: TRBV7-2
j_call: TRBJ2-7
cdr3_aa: CASSLKRAGDRYEQYF

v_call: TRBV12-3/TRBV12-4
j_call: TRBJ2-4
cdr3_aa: CASSLRGPTKNIQYF

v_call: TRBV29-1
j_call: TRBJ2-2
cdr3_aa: CSVKDSINTGELFF

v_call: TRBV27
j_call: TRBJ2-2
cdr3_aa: CASSALRANTGELFF

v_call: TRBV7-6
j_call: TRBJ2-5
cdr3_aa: CASSLGLAGDRRETQYF

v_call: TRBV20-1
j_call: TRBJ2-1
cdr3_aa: CSATKQNNEQFF

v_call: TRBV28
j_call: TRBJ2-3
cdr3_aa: CASSPDRVSADTQYF

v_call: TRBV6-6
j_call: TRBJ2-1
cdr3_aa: CASSTSRTEQFF

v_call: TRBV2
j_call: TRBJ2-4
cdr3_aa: CASSRTGENIQYF

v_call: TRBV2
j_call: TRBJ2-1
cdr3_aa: CASSEENLNEQFF

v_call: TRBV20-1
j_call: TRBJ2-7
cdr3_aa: CSARDTGYEQYF

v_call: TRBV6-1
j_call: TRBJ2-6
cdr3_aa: CASSEGGRGANVLTF

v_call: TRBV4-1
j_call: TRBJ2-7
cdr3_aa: CASSQVPGETYEQYF